This TCR beta chain was recorded in a study of T cell changes during pregnancy in multiple sclerosis (dated by TCRdb to between 2018 and 2021). At the level of the whole study: Changes in the T cell repertoire over the course of pregnancy were examined in this study in women with multiple sclerosis.

Details on this clone: Its cognate antigen has yet to be identified. Qualities for individual bases were not recorded, and no much larger clone is one base off.

Per the germline V gene (reference sequence), SEHNR is the CDR1 and FQNEAQ is the CDR2. From the cysteine up to the phenylalanine, the CDR3 has a length of 14 residues. CDR3 DNA is the only sequence kept; it has 42 bases, read in frame from the first base. V and J lose 7 bases and 3 bases, and a span of 15 bases separates them. Receptor libraries were prepared by the immunoSEQ multiplex PCR assay. The immuneACCESS repertoire file appears here via TCRdb, limited to in-frame rearrangements. These files lack a portion of the clones; in checked studies, under half of the deficit traces to unresolved V genes, and the cause of the others is not known. The sample profile shows approximately 48,000 clones; around 94% of them were found once. The top ten hold 0.5% to 0.7% of the sample.

Recombination joined TRBV7-9 with TRBJ1-1, with a weak D call of TRBD1 (5 bases match). The sequence was obtained from a female donor with multiple sclerosis, enrolled in a pregnancy study. Sequenced here: CD4+ T cells from peripheral blood mononuclear cells, sampled in the second trimester of pregnancy. The sequence in DNA is TGTGCCAGCACCGGCCGCGGGGGTGACACTGAAGCTTTCTTT. This encodes CASTGRGGDTEAFF.